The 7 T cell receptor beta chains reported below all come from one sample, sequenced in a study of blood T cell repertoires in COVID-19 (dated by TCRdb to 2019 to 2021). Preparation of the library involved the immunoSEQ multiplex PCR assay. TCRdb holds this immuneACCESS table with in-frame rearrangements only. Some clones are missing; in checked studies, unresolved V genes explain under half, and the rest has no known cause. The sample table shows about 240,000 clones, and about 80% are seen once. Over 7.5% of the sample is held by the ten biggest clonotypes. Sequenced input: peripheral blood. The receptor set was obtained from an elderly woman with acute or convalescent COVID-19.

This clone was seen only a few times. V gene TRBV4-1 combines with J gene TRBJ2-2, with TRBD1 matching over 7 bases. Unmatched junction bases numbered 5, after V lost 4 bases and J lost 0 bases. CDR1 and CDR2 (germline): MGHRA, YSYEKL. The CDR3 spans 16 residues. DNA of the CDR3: TGCGCCAGCAGCCCCCTCGGGACAGCGAACACCGGGGAGCTGTTTTTT. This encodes CASSPLGTANTGELFF.

In DNA, the CDR3 is TGTGCCAGCAATGGACAGGGAGGGAAGACCCAGTACTTC. It translates to CASNGQGGKTQYF. The chain is built from TRBV2 and TRBJ2-5; maybe TRBD1 (8 bases). V lost 7 bases and J lost 6, with 15 bases in between. This CDR3 comprises 13 residues. The germline V gene encodes CDR1 SNHLY and CDR2 FYNNEI.

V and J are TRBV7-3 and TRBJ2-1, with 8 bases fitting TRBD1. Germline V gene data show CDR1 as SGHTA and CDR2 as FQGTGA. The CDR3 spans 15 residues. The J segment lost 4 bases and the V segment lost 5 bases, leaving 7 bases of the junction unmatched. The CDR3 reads CASSRTGTGYNEQFF. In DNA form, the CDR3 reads TGTGCCAGCAGCCGGACCGGGACAGGTTACAATGAGCAGTTCTTC.

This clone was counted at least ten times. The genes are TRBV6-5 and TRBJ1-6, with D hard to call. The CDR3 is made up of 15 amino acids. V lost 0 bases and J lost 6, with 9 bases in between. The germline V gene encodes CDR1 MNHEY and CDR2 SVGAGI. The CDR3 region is CASSYSPSLNSPLHF. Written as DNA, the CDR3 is TGTGCCAGCAGTTACTCCCCTTCACTTAATTCACCCCTCCACTTT.

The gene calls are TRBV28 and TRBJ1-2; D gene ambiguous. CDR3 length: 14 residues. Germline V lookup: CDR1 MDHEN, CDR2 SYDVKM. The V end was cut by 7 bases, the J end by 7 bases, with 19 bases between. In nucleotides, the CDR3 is TGTGCCAGCAACCAAATGCGCGAGATTCGTGGCTACACCTTC. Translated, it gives CASNQMREIRGYTF.

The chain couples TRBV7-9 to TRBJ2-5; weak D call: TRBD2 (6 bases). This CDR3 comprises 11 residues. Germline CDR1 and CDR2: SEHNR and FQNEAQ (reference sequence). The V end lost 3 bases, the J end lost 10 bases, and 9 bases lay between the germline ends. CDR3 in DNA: TGTGCCAGCAGCTTTACGGGAGACCAGTACTTC. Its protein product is CASSFTGDQYF.

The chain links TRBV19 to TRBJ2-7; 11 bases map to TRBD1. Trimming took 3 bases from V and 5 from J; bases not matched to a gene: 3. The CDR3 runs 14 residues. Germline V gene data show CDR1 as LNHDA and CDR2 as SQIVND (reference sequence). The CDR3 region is CASSIRTGGDEQYF. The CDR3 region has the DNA TGTGCCAGTAGTATTAGGACAGGGGGCGACGAGCAGTACTTC. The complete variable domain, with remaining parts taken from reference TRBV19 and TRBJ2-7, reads DGGITQSPKYLFRKEGQNVTLSCEQNLNHDAMYWYRQDPGQGLRLIYYSQIVNDFQKGDIAEGYSVSREKKESFPLTVTSAQKNPTAFYLCASSIRTGGDEQYFGPGTRLTVT.